This T cell receptor beta chain appears in the sequencing data of a study of blood T cell repertoires in COVID-19. Study information: PBMCs, B-cell-depleted T cells, or T cells were the source of the cDNA or gDNA that made up the material.

In the authors' methods: For nucleated cells, counts were estimated from reference gene primer amplification. Libraries were prepared by immunoSEQ multiplex PCR; TCRdb keeps only in-frame clonotypes and omits some of them. Clone size and the V and J calls come from that table; the DNA yielded D and trimming. In the table there are roughly 130,000 clones, 90% of which are singletons. Trimming removed 3 bases from V and 4 bases from J; junction bases left unmatched: 9. Germline V lookup: CDR1 DFQATT, CDR2 SNEGSKA (reference sequence). The CDR3 length is 15 residues. The chain has TRBV20-1 and TRBJ2-1, with TRBD2 matching over 7 bases. The sequenced sample was peripheral blood. This sequence was found in a man aged 50 to 59 with active COVID-19. CDR3 sequence: CSASQPSGIYNEQFF. As DNA, the CDR3 is TGCAGTGCTAGTCAACCCAGCGGGATTTACAATGAGCAGTTCTTC.